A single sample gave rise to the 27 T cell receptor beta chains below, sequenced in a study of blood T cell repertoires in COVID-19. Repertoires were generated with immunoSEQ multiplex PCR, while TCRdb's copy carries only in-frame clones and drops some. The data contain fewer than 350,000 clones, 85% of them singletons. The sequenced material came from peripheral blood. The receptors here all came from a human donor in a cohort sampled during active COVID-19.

The CDR3, as DNA: TGTGCCAGCAGCCCCCCCGGGACAGGGCTCATACCCCTCCACTTT. This encodes CASSPPGTGLIPLHF. The chain joins TRBV6-5 to TRBJ1-6; 9 nucleotides match TRBD1. This CDR3 has 15 residues. The V gene end was trimmed by 6 bases and the J gene end by 12 bases; junction bases not matched to a gene: 12. Germline lookup yields CDR1 MNHEY and CDR2 SVGAGI.

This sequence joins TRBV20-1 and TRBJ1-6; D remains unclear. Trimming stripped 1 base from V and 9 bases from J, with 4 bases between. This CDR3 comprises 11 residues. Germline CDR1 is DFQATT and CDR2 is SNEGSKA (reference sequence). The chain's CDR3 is CSARAGSPLHF. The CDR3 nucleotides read TGCAGTGCTAGAGCGGGTTCACCCCTCCACTTT.

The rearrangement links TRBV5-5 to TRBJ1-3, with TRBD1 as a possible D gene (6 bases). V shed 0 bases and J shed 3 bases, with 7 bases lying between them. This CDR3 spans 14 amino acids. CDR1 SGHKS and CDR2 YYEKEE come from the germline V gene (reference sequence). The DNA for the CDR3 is TGTGCCAGCAGCTTGGCCAGGGGTGGAAACACCATATATTTT. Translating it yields CASSLARGGNTIYF.

The CDR3 here is CASTTGPMNTEAFF. CDR3 coding DNA: TGTGCCAGCACCACAGGACCAATGAACACTGAAGCTTTCTTT. The chain joins TRBV6-5 to TRBJ1-1, with D tentatively TRBD1 (5 bases). There are 14 residues in the CDR3. Trimming shortened V by 7 bases and J by 0 bases, and 12 bases separated the two germline ends. Germline V CDR1 and CDR2: MNHEY, SVGAGI.

The CDR3 loop is CATGLASSNEQFF. CDR3 bases: TGTGCCACGGGACTAGCGTCATCCAATGAGCAGTTCTTC. The V and J genes are TRBV2 and TRBJ2-1, with TRBD2 matching over 10 bases. Germline assignment: CDR1 SNHLY and CDR2 FYNNEI. J lost 6 bases, V lost 10 bases, and 6 bases had no gene match. The CDR3 spans 13 residues.

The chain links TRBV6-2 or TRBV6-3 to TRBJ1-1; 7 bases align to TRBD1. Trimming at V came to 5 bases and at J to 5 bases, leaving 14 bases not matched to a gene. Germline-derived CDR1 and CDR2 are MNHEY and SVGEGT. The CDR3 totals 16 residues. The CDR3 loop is CASSQGEQGRRTEAFF. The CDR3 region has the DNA TGTGCCAGCAGTCAAGGAGAACAGGGGAGAAGGACTGAAGCTTTCTTT.

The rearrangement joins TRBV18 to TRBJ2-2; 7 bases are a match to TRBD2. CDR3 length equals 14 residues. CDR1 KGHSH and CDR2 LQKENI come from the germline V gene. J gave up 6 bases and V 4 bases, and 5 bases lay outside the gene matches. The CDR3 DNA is TGTGCCAGCTCACGGCGGGGGTTCCCCGGGGAGCTGTTTTTT. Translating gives CASSRRGFPGELFF.

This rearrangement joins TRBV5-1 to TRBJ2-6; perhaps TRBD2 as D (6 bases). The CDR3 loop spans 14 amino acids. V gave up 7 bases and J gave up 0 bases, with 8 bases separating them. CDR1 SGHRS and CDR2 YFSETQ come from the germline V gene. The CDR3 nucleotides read TGCGCCAGCTGGAGGGGCTCTGGGGCCAACGTCCTGACTTTC. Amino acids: CASWRGSGANVLTF.

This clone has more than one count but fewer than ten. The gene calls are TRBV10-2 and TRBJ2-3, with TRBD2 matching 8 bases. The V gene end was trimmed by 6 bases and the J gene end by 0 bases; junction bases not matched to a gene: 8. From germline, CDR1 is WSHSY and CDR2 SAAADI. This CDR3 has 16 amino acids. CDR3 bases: TGCGCCAGCAGAGGACTAGCTGATGCTAGCACAGATACGCAGTATTTT. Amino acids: CASRGLADASTDTQYF.

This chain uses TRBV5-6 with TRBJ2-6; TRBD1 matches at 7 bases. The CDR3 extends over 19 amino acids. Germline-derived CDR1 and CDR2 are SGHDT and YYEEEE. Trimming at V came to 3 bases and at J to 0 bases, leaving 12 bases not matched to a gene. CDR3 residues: CASSWGSGQLDSGANVLTF. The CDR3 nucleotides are TGTGCCAGCAGCTGGGGGTCGGGACAGCTAGACTCTGGGGCCAACGTCCTGACTTTC.

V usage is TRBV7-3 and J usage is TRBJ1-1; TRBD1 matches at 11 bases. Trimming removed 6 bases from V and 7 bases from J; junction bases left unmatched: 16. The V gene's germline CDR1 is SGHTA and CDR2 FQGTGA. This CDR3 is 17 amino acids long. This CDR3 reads CASSPSGGQGVGGEAFF. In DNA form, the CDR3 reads TGTGCCAGCAGTCCCTCCGGGGGACAGGGGGTTGGTGGTGAAGCTTTCTTT.

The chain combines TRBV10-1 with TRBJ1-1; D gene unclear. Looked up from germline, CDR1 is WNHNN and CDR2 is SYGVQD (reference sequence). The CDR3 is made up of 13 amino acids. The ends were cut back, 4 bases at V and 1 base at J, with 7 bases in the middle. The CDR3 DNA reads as TGCGCCAGCAGTGGGCGACAGAACACTGAAGCTTTCTTT. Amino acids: CASSGRQNTEAFF.

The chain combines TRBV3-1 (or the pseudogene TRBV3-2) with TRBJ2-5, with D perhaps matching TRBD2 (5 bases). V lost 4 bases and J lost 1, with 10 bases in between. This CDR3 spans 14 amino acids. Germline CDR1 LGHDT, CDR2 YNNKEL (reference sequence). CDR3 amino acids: CASSPTAGQETQYF. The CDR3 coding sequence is TGTGCCAGCAGCCCCACCGCGGGCCAAGAGACCCAGTACTTC.

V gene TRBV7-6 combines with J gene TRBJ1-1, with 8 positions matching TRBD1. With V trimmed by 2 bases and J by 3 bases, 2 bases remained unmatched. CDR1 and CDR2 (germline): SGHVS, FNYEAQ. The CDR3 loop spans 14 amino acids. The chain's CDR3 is CASSLMTGDTEAFF. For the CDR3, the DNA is TGTGCCAGCAGCTTAATGACAGGGGACACTGAAGCTTTCTTT.

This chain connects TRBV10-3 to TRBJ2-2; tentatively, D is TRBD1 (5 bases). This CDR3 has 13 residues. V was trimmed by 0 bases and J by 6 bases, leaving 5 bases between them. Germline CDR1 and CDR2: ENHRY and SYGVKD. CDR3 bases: TGTGCCATCAGTGAGTCGGGGCCCGGGGAGCTGTTTTTT. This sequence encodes CAISESGPGELFF.

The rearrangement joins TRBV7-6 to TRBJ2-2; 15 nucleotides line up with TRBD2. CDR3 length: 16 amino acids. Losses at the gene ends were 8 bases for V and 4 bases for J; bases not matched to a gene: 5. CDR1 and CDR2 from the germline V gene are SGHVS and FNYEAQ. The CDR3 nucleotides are TGTGCCAGCCGGACTAGCGGGGGGGCGGGCACCGGGGAGCTGTTTTTT. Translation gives CASRTSGGAGTGELFF.

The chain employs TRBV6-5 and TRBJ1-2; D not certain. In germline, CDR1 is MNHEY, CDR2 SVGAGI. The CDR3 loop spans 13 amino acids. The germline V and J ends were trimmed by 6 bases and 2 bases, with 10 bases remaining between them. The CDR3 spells CASSRGPNYGYTF. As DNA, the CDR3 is TGTGCCAGCAGCCGGGGTCCCAACTATGGCTACACCTTC.

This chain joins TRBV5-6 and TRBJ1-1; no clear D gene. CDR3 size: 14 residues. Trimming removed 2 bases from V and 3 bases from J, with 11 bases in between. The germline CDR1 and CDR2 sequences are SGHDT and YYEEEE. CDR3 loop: CASSFPAGYTEAFF. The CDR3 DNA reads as TGTGCCAGCAGCTTTCCGGCGGGGTACACTGAAGCTTTCTTT.

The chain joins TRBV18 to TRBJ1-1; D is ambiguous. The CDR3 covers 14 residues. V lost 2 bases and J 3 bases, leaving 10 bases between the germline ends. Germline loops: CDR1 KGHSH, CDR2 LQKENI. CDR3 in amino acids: CASSPRVLDTEAFF. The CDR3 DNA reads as TGTGCCAGCTCACCAAGAGTTCTCGACACTGAAGCTTTCTTT.

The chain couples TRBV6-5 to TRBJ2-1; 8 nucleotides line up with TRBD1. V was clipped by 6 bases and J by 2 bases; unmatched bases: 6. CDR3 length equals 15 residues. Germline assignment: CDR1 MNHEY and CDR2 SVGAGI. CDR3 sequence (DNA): TGTGCCAGCAGACTCGACAGGGGCCCCTACAATGAGCAGTTCTTC. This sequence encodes CASRLDRGPYNEQFF.

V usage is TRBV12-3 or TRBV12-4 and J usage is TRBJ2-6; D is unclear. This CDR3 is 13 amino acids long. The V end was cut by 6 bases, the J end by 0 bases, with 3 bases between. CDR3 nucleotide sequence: TGTGCCAGCAGCTACTCTGGGGCCAACGTCCTGACTTTC. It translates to CASSYSGANVLTF.

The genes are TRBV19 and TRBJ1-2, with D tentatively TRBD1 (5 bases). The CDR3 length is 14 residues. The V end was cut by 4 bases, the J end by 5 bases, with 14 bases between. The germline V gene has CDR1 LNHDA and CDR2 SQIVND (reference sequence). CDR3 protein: CASSTRQTSYGYTF. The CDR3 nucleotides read TGTGCCAGTAGTACCCGACAGACCTCATATGGCTACACCTTC.

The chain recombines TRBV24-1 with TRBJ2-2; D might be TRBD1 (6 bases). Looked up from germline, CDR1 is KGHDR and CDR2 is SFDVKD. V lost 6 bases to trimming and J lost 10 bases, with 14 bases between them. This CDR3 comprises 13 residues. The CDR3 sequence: CATSWGLGVELFF. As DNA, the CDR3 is TGTGCCACCAGTTGGGGGCTTGGTGTGGAGCTGTTTTTT.

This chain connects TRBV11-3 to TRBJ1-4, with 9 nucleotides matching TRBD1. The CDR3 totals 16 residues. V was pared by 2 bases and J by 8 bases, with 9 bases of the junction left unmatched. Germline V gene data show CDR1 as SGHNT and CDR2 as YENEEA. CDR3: CASSLKGTGGKEKLFF. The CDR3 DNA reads TGTGCCAGCAGCTTAAAGGGTACAGGGGGCAAAGAAAAACTGTTTTTT.

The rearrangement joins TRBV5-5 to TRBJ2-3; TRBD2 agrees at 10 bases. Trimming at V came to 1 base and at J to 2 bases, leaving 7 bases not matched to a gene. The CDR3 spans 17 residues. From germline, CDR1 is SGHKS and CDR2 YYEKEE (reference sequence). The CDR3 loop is CASSLLVSGGLTDTQYF. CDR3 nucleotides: TGTGCCAGCAGCTTGCTTGTTAGCGGGGGGCTCACAGATACGCAGTATTTT.

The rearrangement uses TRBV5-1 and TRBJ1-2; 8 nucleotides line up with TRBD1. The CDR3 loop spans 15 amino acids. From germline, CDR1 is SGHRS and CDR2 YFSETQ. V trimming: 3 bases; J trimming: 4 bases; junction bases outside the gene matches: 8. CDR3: CASSSTGQGFYGYTF. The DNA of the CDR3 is TGCGCCAGCAGCTCCACCGGACAGGGATTCTATGGCTACACCTTC. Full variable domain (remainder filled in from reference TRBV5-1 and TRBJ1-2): KAGVTQTPRYLIKTRGQQVTLSCSPISGHRSVSWYQQTPGQGLQFLFEYFSETQRNKGNFPGRFSGRQFSNSRSEMNVSTLELGDSALYLCASSSTGQGFYGYTFGSGTRLTVV.

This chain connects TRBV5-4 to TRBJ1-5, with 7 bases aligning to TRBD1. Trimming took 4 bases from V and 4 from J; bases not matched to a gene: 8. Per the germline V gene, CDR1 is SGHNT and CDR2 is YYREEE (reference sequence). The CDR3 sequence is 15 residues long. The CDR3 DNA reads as TGTGCCAGCAGCCTACCAGGGGGAAGTAATCAGCCCCAGCATTTT. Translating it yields CASSLPGGSNQPQHF.